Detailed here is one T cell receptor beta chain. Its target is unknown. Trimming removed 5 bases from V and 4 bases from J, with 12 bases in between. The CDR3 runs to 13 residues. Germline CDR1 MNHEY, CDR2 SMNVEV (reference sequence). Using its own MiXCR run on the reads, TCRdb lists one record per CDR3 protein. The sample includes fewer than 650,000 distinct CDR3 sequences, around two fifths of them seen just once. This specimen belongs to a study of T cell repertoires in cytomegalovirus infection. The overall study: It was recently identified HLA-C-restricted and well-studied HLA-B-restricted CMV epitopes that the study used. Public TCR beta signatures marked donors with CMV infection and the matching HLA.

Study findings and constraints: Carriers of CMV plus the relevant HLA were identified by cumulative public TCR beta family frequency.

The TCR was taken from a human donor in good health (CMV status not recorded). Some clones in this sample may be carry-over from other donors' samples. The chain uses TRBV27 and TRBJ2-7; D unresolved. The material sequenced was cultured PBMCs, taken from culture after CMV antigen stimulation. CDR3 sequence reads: CASSHGLRYEQYF. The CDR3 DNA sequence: TGTGCCAGCAGTCACGGGCTGCGTTACGAGCAGTACTTC.